This T cell receptor (beta chain) comes out of a study of glioma-infiltrating T cells after dendritic cell vaccination (dated by TCRdb to between 2015 and 2016). At the level of the whole study: The cohort comprised roughly 15 glioblastoma patients from Phase I and II dendritic cell vaccination trials, 9 newly diagnosed and 6 with recurrent disease. Tumor-infiltrating lymphocyte content was quantified and tumor and blood repertoires were compared in dendritic cell-vaccinated glioblastoma patients by deep sequencing of TCR beta CDR3 regions. TCR sequencing metrics, including TIL content and tumor-blood repertoire overlap, were correlated with survival after dendritic cell vaccination. Post-vaccination tumor samples were obtained from repeat resection after recurrence, yielding roughly five pre/post tumor pairs. Summary of the overall study and its limitations: The cohort was small and heterogeneous, only a few patients had full blood and tumor sets, and even fewer had initial-recurrent tumor pairs. After dendritic cell vaccination, a higher estimated pretreatment TIL content predicted longer time to progression and longer overall survival. TCR clonality showed no direct relationship with survival, which suggests that a diverse polyclonal response may be important. The response model built on TCR overlap across three groups was characterized as speculative, with prospective validation still needed.

According to the study, the label for this sample's time point signals: after dendritic cell vaccination, including at tumor progression/relapse. To make the vaccine, monocyte-derived dendritic cells were cultured for approximately 7 days with IL-4 and GM-CSF and then pulsed overnight with autologous tumor lysate. Patients were selected for having adequate residual fresh-frozen tumor tissue and more than two years of available survival data. Between 2003 and 2012, patients were given autologous tumor lysate-pulsed dendritic cell vaccination. An isocitrate dehydrogenase mutation was not carried by any of the glioblastoma patients, although molecular status was otherwise variable. Each patient got three intradermal injections of the dendritic cell vaccine, spaced at biweekly intervals, in the arm below the axilla. Before DNA isolation, tumor specimens were washed free of blood and had necrotic areas removed, and H&E staining verified tumor content above 20%. Genomic DNA was extracted with the Qiagen DNeasy Blood extraction Kit.

This clone was seen a few times. The clone's antigen remains unknown. Base qualities are not provided; no much larger clone lies one nucleotide away. TCRB CDR3 regions were amplified from roughly 1.8 ug genomic DNA, or all available DNA if less, using the immunoSEQ assay. The multiplex PCR employed 60 forward primers targeting TCR V beta segments and 13 reverse primers targeting J beta segments. To estimate reads per starting template, synthetic control templates were spiked into each sample at limiting dilution. Sequencing produced 87 bp reads on the Illumina HiSeq System. The paper's data handling went like this. PCR and sequencing errors were removed by a nearest neighbor algorithm that merged closely related sequences. Tumor samples were used in the study only if more than 100 unique TCRs were identified. The estimated TIL fraction was calculated by dividing the T cell count, derived from reads and spike-in coverage, by the number of input cells, assuming 6.4 pg of DNA per diploid cell. TCR overlap was measured as the percentage of unique tumor TCR beta sequences also present in the same patient's peripheral blood. The clones in this table, taken by TCRdb from immuneACCESS, are in-frame only. Not every clone is retained; where verified, under half of the shortfall comes from an unresolved V gene, and the cause of the rest is unknown. That table gives V, J and clone size, and the DNA gave D and trimming. In all, the sample holds 2,000 to 2,500 clones, and roughly four fifths of those were seen once. The ten biggest clones cover over 10% of the sample.

The CDR1 and CDR2 encoded by the germline V gene are SQVTM and ANQGSEA. Compared with germline, V lacks 7 bases and J lacks 2 bases; bases without a gene match: 4. The CDR3 starts with the cysteine, ends with the phenylalanine, and has 13 residues. The entry retains the CDR3 DNA only, 39 bases that are in frame from base 1. Recombination connected TRBV29-1 to TRBJ2-7; 11 central bases correspond to TRBD2. The sequence derives from a human donor with glioblastoma. Sample: tumor tissue, taken after dendritic cell vaccination. The DNA reads as follows: TGCAGCGCCCAACTAGCGGGAGCCTACGAGCAGTACTTC. Translation gives CSAQLAGAYEQYF.